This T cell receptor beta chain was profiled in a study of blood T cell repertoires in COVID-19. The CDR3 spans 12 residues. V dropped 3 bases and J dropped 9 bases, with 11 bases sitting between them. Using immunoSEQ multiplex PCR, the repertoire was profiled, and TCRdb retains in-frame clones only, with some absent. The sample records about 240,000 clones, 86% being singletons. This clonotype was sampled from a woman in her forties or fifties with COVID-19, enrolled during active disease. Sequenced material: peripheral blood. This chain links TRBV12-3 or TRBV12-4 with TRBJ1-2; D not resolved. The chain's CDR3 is CASSFGQASYTF. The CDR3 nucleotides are TGTGCCAGCAGTTTTGGGCAGGCGAGCTACACCTTC.